The rows below give T cell receptor beta chains drawn from one sample of a study of cytomegalovirus exposure and HLA in healthy donors. This table comes from immunoSEQ multiplex PCR, and its TCRdb copy is limited to in-frame clones, with some not included. The sample holds about 140,000 clones, roughly 74% seen once. The sample comprised PBMCs. The receptor set was obtained from a man aged 35-49 years in good health and CMV-seronegative. Both conserved end residues are part of each CDR3. The order of the fields is J gene, D gene, V gene, clone size, CDR3 protein, CDR3 DNA. D genes are given only for firm matches. The listing skips clone size in some rows; elsewhere it reads once, few, many or a size class.

>TRBJ1-5|.|TRBV27|.
CASSLSGDQPQHF
TGTGCCAGCAGTTTAAGCGGGGATCAGCCCCAGCATTTT
>TRBJ1-2|TRBD1|TRBV27|.
CASKNQGAGYGYTF
TGTGCCAGCAAGAATCAGGGGGCAGGATATGGCTACACCTTC
>TRBJ1-5|.|TRBV19|.
CASSDRKAAISPQHF
TGTGCCAGTAGTGACAGGAAAGCGGCGATCTCGCCCCAGCATTTT
>TRBJ2-2|.|TRBV5-1|once
CASSLAWTTNTGELFF
TGCGCCAGCAGCTTGGCTTGGACTACAAACACCGGGGAGCTGTTTTTT
>TRBJ1-4|.|TRBV4-1|.
CASSQVREKLFF
TGCGCCAGCAGCCAAGTCAGGGAAAAACTGTTTTTT
>TRBJ2-1|.|TRBV7-8|.
CASSLGWRRDSSYNEQFF
TGTGCCAGCAGCTTAGGCTGGCGGCGGGACAGCTCCTACAATGAGCAGTTCTTC
>TRBJ2-1|TRBD1|TRBV19|.
CASSIFNRGPWQFF
TGTGCCAGTAGTATATTTAACAGGGGGCCTTGGCAGTTCTTC
>TRBJ2-3|.|TRBV18|.
CASSPGSDTDTQYF
TGTGCCAGCTCCCCCGGGAGCGACACAGATACGCAGTATTTT
>TRBJ2-7|TRBD1|TRBV4-2|.
CASSQTGGSSYEQYF
TGTGCCAGCAGCCAAACAGGGGGGTCTTCCTACGAGCAGTACTTC
>TRBJ1-4|.|TRBV19|.
CASSTWDKTNEKLFF
TGTGCCAGTAGTACCTGGGACAAAACTAATGAAAAACTGTTTTTT
>TRBJ2-7|.|TRBV9|.
CASSVGEGEGAYYEQYF
TGTGCCAGCAGCGTAGGAGAAGGTGAGGGAGCGTACTACGAGCAGTACTTC
>TRBJ2-7|.|TRBV10-1|.
CASRQERRFEQYF
TGCGCCAGTAGACAGGAGCGTCGGTTCGAGCAGTACTTC
>TRBJ1-1|.|TRBV7-9|.
CSSSLEWGGGMNTEAFF
TGTTCCAGCAGCTTAGAGTGGGGGGGCGGAATGAACACTGAAGCTTTCTTT
>TRBJ2-3|TRBD2|TRBV4-1|once
CASSQDGLAGSTDTQYF
TGCGCCAGCAGCCAAGATGGACTAGCGGGAAGCACAGATACGCAGTATTTT
>TRBJ2-7|.|TRBV18|.
CASSPLEGRGVFYEQYF
TGTGCCAGCTCACCACTGGAGGGGCGTGGGGTGTTCTACGAGCAGTACTTC
>TRBJ1-2|TRBD1|TRBV4-1|.
CASSHTGVSGGYTF
TGCGCCAGCAGCCATACAGGGGTTTCAGGTGGCTACACCTTC
>TRBJ2-1|TRBD2|TRBV2|.
CASMGGLAVYNEQFF
TGTGCCAGCATGGGGGGACTAGCGGTTTACAATGAGCAGTTCTTC
>TRBJ1-4|TRBD1|TRBV9|.
CASSARTGEEKLFF
TGTGCCAGCAGCGCCAGAACAGGGGAAGAAAAACTGTTTTTT
>TRBJ2-7|TRBD1|TRBV6-5|.
CASSYQQGVSYEQYF
TGTGCCAGCAGTTACCAGCAGGGGGTATCCTACGAGCAGTACTTC
>TRBJ1-1|.|TRBV2|few
CASSDQGPNTEAFF
TGTGCCAGCAGTGACCAGGGGCCGAACACTGAAGCTTTCTTT
>TRBJ1-1|.|TRBV18|.
CASSWAGHYNTEAFF
TGTGCCAGCTCATGGGCCGGACACTATAACACTGAAGCTTTCTTT
>TRBJ2-2|TRBD1|TRBV4-1|.
CASSHPRQGATWELFF
TGCGCCAGCAGCCATCCCCGTCAGGGGGCGACCTGGGAGCTGTTTTTT
>TRBJ2-3|.|TRBV7-2|.
CASSPVGTEGDTQYF
TGTGCCAGCAGCCCCGTCGGGACGGAGGGAGATACGCAGTATTTT
>TRBJ2-1|TRBD2|TRBV7-8|.
CASSFPSSGDGEQFF
TGTGCCAGCAGCTTCCCCAGTAGCGGGGACGGTGAGCAGTTCTTC
>TRBJ1-6|.|TRBV6-4|.
CASSDVLGFDSPLHF
TGTGCCAGCAGTGATGTGTTGGGCTTCGATTCACCCCTCCACTTT
>TRBJ2-1|.|TRBV4-1|.
CASSHTGNEQFF
TGCGCCAGCAGCCACACGGGGAATGAGCAGTTCTTC
>TRBJ2-7|.|TRBV11-2|few
CASSPGSGSNYEQYF
TGTGCCAGCAGCCCAGGGTCGGGCAGCAACTACGAGCAGTACTTC
>TRBJ2-5|.|TRBV9|.
CASSVDPWGGPQETQYF
TGTGCCAGCAGCGTAGATCCCTGGGGGGGGCCGCAAGAGACCCAGTACTTC
>TRBJ1-2|.|TRBV4-1|.
CASSQDWSNREGYTF
TGCGCCAGCAGCCAAGACTGGTCGAACAGGGAAGGCTACACCTTC
>TRBJ1-6|.|TRBV18|.
CASSLTVSSYNSPLHF
TGTGCCAGCTCCTTGACAGTCAGCTCCTATAATTCACCCCTCCACTTT
>TRBJ2-1|.|TRBV27|.
CASRTMDSGSYNEQFF
TGTGCCAGCAGGACGATGGACAGCGGCTCCTACAATGAGCAGTTCTTC
>TRBJ1-2|TRBD1|TRBV28|.
CASSQIGTGGNYGYTF
TGTGCCAGCAGCCAGATAGGGACAGGGGGTAACTATGGCTACACCTTC
>TRBJ2-3|.|TRBV5-6|few
CASSLGQIADTQYF
TGTGCCAGCAGCTTGGGACAGATTGCAGATACGCAGTATTTT
>TRBJ1-1|.|TRBV7-9|.
CASTTAIQGLNTEAFF
TGTGCCAGCACCACAGCTATACAGGGTTTGAACACTGAAGCTTTCTTT
>TRBJ2-2|.|TRBV7-3|.
CASSSLPNTGELFF
TGTGCCAGCAGCTCTCTACCGAACACCGGGGAGCTGTTTTTT
>TRBJ2-7|.|TRBV6-5|.
CASTSQAREQYF
TGTGCCAGCACCTCCCAAGCGCGAGAGCAGTACTTC
>TRBJ1-3|.|TRBV6-6|few
CASSGGTNSGNTIYF
TGTGCCAGCAGCGGGGGGACTAACTCTGGAAACACCATATATTTT
>TRBJ1-4|.|TRBV6-1|.
CASSEYPGGLGSEKLFF
TGTGCCAGCAGTGAATATCCTGGGGGGTTAGGGAGTGAAAAACTGTTTTTT
>TRBJ2-7|.|TRBV13|.
CASSKRQAPRVQYF
TGTGCCAGCAGCAAACGACAGGCTCCGCGTGTGCAGTACTTC
>TRBJ1-2|.|TRBV11-2|.
CASSPSVRGTGYTF
TGTGCCAGCAGCCCTAGTGTTAGGGGGACCGGCTACACCTTC
>TRBJ2-5|.|TRBV5-4|.
CASSQGGAMQETQYF
TGTGCCAGCAGCCAAGGTGGGGCCATGCAAGAGACCCAGTACTTC
>TRBJ1-5|.|TRBV19|.
CASSITGNQPQHF
TGTGCCAGTAGTATAACGGGCAATCAGCCCCAGCATTTT
>TRBJ1-5|.|TRBV5-1|.
CASSLGSPGSNQPQHF
TGCGCCAGCAGCCTTGGTTCCCCCGGGAGCAATCAGCCCCAGCATTTT
>TRBJ1-3|.|TRBV7-8|.
CASSSSPGQGNTIYF
TGTGCCAGCAGCTCCTCGCCTGGGCAAGGCAACACCATATATTTT
>TRBJ1-2|TRBD1|TRBV6-5|.
CASSLTGNGWYGYTF
TGTGCCAGCAGTCTGACAGGGAACGGATGGTATGGCTACACCTTC
>TRBJ1-1|.|TRBV4-3|.
CASSQATENTEAFF
TGCGCCAGCAGCCAAGCAACAGAGAACACTGAAGCTTTCTTT
>TRBJ1-6|.|TRBV27|.
CASTTTPRTVNSPLHF
TGTGCCAGTACCACTACCCCCCGGACAGTCAATTCACCCCTCCACTTT
>TRBJ1-6|.|TRBV2|.
CASGQGHNSPLHF
TGTGCCAGCGGGCAGGGCCATAATTCACCCCTCCACTTT
>TRBJ1-3|TRBD1|TRBV6-1|.
CASKGTGVRNTIYF
TGTGCCAGCAAAGGGACAGGGGTCCGGAACACCATATATTTT
>TRBJ2-7|TRBD1|TRBV30|.
CAWSLRDSYEQYF
TGTGCCTGGAGTCTCCGGGACAGCTACGAGCAGTACTTC
>TRBJ2-2|TRBD2|TRBV12-5|.
CASGLGTSGGTGELFF
TGTGCTAGTGGTTTGGGGACTAGCGGGGGCACCGGGGAGCTGTTTTTT
>TRBJ1-5|.|TRBV28|few
CASSLGGGSNQPQHF
TGTGCCAGCAGTTTGGGGGGTGGAAGCAATCAGCCCCAGCATTTT